Each of the 21 T cell receptor beta chains below was sequenced from the same sample in a study of blood T cell repertoires in COVID-19. The repertoire was sequenced with immunoSEQ multiplex PCR; TCRdb's copy has only in-frame clones and lacks some. The data hold about 340,000 clones, with more than 70% observed a single time. The sequencing sample was made of peripheral blood. These receptors came from a man aged 25-45 years with active or convalescent COVID-19.

The DNA for the CDR3 is TGTGCCAGCAGTGAACCGGGGGGGGAGGAGACCCAGTACTTC. It encodes CASSEPGGEETQYF. This chain uses TRBV2 with TRBJ2-5; 8 bases map to TRBD2. Losses at the gene ends were 2 bases for V and 5 bases for J; bases not matched to a gene: 4. This CDR3 spans 14 amino acids. Per the germline V gene, CDR1 is SNHLY and CDR2 is FYNNEI.

The chain carries TRBV11-3 and TRBJ2-7; 11 bases agree with TRBD2. The junction had 3 bases not matched to a gene; V was cut back by 6 bases and J by 2 bases. This CDR3 region has 14 residues. The germline gives CDR1 SGHNT, CDR2 YENEEA. This chain's CDR3 is CASSQTSGAYEQYF. The CDR3 nucleotides are TGTGCCAGCAGTCAGACTAGCGGGGCCTACGAGCAGTACTTC. Full variable domain (remainder filled in from reference TRBV11-3 and TRBJ2-7): EAGVVQSPRYKIIEKKQPVAFWCNPISGHNTLYWYLQNLGQGPELLIRYENEEAVDDSQLPKDRFSAERLKGVDSTLKIQPAELGDSAVYLCASSQTSGAYEQYFGPGTRLTVT.

The J gene is TRBJ2-3, the V gene TRBV24-1; tentatively, D is TRBD1 (5 bases). The CDR3 loop spans 14 amino acids. Deletions cut 2 bases from V and 3 bases from J, with 8 bases between. Germline V gene lookup returns CDR1 KGHDR and CDR2 SFDVKD. CDR3 sequence reads: CATSDWGLTDTQYF. CDR3 in DNA: TGTGCCACCAGTGATTGGGGCCTTACAGATACGCAGTATTTT.

In its sample, this clone was seen once. The V gene is TRBV7-2, the J gene TRBJ2-3, with no clear D. Germline V gene data show CDR1 as SGHTA and CDR2 as FQGNSA. Trimming pared 5 bases from V and 2 bases from J, leaving 11 bases between. The CDR3 length is 14 residues. The CDR3 reads CASSLRLHTDTQYF. Here the CDR3 DNA reads TGTGCCAGCAGCCTGAGGCTCCACACAGATACGCAGTATTTT.

The chain recombines TRBV9 with TRBJ2-2, with D tentatively TRBD1 (7 bases). The CDR3 sequence is 16 residues long. V was shortened by 4 bases and J by 1 base, with 14 bases between the two germline ends. The germline V gene has CDR1 SGDLS and CDR2 YYNGEE. The CDR3: CASSLRQGLNTGELFF. In DNA form, the CDR3 reads TGTGCCAGCAGCCTCCGACAGGGACTGAACACCGGGGAGCTGTTTTTT.

This chain uses TRBV5-1 with TRBJ1-2; 9 bases fit TRBD1. Germline V gene lookup returns CDR1 SGHRS and CDR2 YFSETQ. The CDR3 extends over 15 amino acids. V shed 0 bases, J shed 2 bases, and the junction held 2 bases outside the gene matches. CDR3 in amino acids: CASSLEGQGNYGYTF. The CDR3 bases are TGCGCCAGCAGCTTGGAAGGACAGGGGAACTATGGCTACACCTTC.

The chain links TRBV2 to TRBJ2-5; the D is unclear. The CDR3 has 13 amino acids. V was shortened by 5 bases and J by 5 bases, with 12 bases between the two germline ends. Germline loops: CDR1 SNHLY, CDR2 FYNNEI. CDR3 region: CASSRRGGETQYF. CDR3 coding DNA: TGTGCCAGCAGTCGTCGCGGCGGTGAGACCCAGTACTTC.

This chain uses TRBV4-2 with TRBJ2-7; TRBD2 agrees at 12 bases. The CDR3 has 16 residues. CDR1 and CDR2 (germline): LGHNA, YNFKEQ. Trimming removed 4 bases from V and 0 bases from J; junction bases left unmatched: 4. The CDR3 is CASSRRTSGDSYEQYF. Written as DNA, the CDR3 is TGTGCCAGCAGCCGTCGGACTAGCGGGGACTCCTACGAGCAGTACTTC.

The chain joins TRBV18 to TRBJ2-3, with D maybe TRBD1 (6 bases). The CDR3 loop spans 14 amino acids. The germline V gene has CDR1 KGHSH and CDR2 LQKENI. Trimming stripped 6 bases from V and 4 bases from J, with 14 bases between. CDR3 DNA sequence: TGTGCCAGCTCGGACACAGGGTTCGCAGATACGCAGTATTTT. It yields the protein CASSDTGFADTQYF.

The CDR3 region has the DNA TGTGCCAGCAGTGAAAGCAGGGTACGGTATCAGCCCCAGCATTTT. Its protein is CASSESRVRYQPQHF. V gene TRBV2 combines with J gene TRBJ1-5, with D possibly matching TRBD1 (5 bases). The V end lost 2 bases, the J end lost 5 bases, and 13 bases lay between the germline ends. There are 15 residues in the CDR3. Per the germline V gene, CDR1 is SNHLY and CDR2 is FYNNEI. The variable domain in full, with the rest retrieved from reference TRBV2 and TRBJ1-5, is EPEVTQTPSHQVTQMGQEVILRCVPISNHLYFYWYRQILGQKVEFLVSFYNNEISEKSEIFDDQFSVERPDGSNFTLKIRSTKLEDSAMYFCASSESRVRYQPQHFGDGTRLSIL.

This clone was recorded once. This CDR3 is CASSLTRAGGGREQYF. CDR3 sequence (DNA): TGTGCCAGCAGCTTAACGCGGGCAGGCGGAGGTAGGGAGCAGTACTTC. The gene calls are TRBV7-3 and TRBJ2-7, with a possible D match to TRBD2 (5 bases). The CDR3 covers 16 residues. V was cut by 0 bases and J by 7 bases, with 19 bases left in between. CDR1 SGHTA and CDR2 FQGTGA come from the germline V gene. Complete variable domain (other parts from reference TRBV7-3 and TRBJ2-7): GAGVSQTPSNKVTEKGKYVELRCDPISGHTALYWYRQSLGQGPEFLIYFQGTGAADDSGLPNDRFFAVRPEGSVSTLKIQRTERGDSAVYLCASSLTRAGGGREQYFGPGTRLTVT.

The rearrangement uses TRBV28 and TRBJ1-5; perhaps TRBD1 as D (5 bases). CDR1 and CDR2 (germline): MDHEN, SYDVKM. V lost 2 bases and J lost 4, with 18 bases in between. The CDR3 consists of 17 residues. CDR3 loop: CASSLPETDSANQPQHF. The CDR3 DNA reads as TGTGCCAGCAGTTTACCAGAGACTGACAGTGCTAATCAGCCCCAGCATTTT.

The chain has TRBV6-5 and TRBJ1-2; TRBD1 is a possible D gene (5 bases). The CDR3 totals 14 residues. V shed 6 bases and J shed 11 bases, with 22 bases lying between them. CDR1 is MNHEY, CDR2 SVGAGI, per germline. The CDR3 region is CASSSAGTERGYTF. CDR3 bases: TGTGCCAGCAGCAGTGCGGGGACCGAGAGAGGGTACACCTTC.

The chain joins TRBV30 to TRBJ2-3; 11 bases fit TRBD2. The CDR3 consists of 13 residues. The trim removed 7 bases at V and 6 bases at J, leaving 6 bases unmatched. Germline V lookup: CDR1 GTSNPN, CDR2 SVGIG (reference sequence). This chain's CDR3 is CASTSGSGDTQYF. CDR3 bases: TGTGCCTCCACTAGCGGGAGTGGTGATACGCAGTATTTT. The full variable domain, completed using reference TRBV30 and TRBJ2-3, is SQTIHQWPATLVQPVGSPLSLECTVEGTSNPNLYWYRQAAGRGLQLLFYSVGIGQISSEVPQNLSASRPQDRQFILSSKKLLLSDSGFYLCASTSGSGDTQYFGPGTRLTVL.

V gene TRBV27 combines with J gene TRBJ2-2; no firm D call. V lost 6 bases and J 5 bases, leaving 19 bases between the germline ends. Germline V lookup: CDR1 MNHEY, CDR2 SMNVEV (reference sequence). This CDR3 region has 16 residues. In nucleotides, the CDR3 is TGTGCCAGCAGCTTGGAGCCCACGCTGCGGACCGGGGAGCTGTTTTTT. It is translated as CASSLEPTLRTGELFF.

The chain employs TRBV19 and TRBJ1-3; D call uncertain. Germline CDR1 LNHDA, CDR2 SQIVND (reference sequence). V was shortened by 4 bases and J by 2 bases, with 15 bases between the two germline ends. The length of the CDR3 is 16 residues. The CDR3 here is CASSTDISYPGNTIYF. The CDR3 DNA reads as TGTGCCAGTAGTACCGACATTTCCTACCCTGGAAACACCATATATTTT.

This sequence joins TRBV7-3 and TRBJ2-5; D possibly corresponds to TRBD2 (6 bases). V lost 2 bases, J lost 5 bases, and 18 bases lay in between. From germline, CDR1 is SGHTA and CDR2 FQGTGA. This CDR3 spans 16 amino acids. In DNA form, the CDR3 reads TGTGCCAGCAGCTTAGGTCCCCTCGGGGGTAGCGAGACCCAGTACTTC. Protein product: CASSLGPLGGSETQYF.

The chain uses TRBV5-5 and TRBJ2-3, with 8 nucleotides matching TRBD1. Germline values: CDR1 SGHKS, CDR2 YYEKEE (reference sequence). This CDR3 contains 14 residues. The junction had 4 bases not matched to a gene; V was cut back by 3 bases and J by 4 bases. The CDR3 nucleotides read TGTGCCAGCAGCTCGGACAGGGAGGCAGATACGCAGTATTTT. The encoded protein is CASSSDREADTQYF.

The chain links TRBV19 to TRBJ1-1; D call uncertain. V lost 3 bases, J lost 0 bases, and 8 bases lay in between. This CDR3 spans 14 amino acids. Germline CDR1 reads LNHDA; CDR2 reads SQIVND (reference sequence). This CDR3 reads CASSIQLMNTEAFF. CDR3 nucleotide sequence: TGTGCCAGTAGTATTCAGTTAATGAACACTGAAGCTTTCTTT. The full variable domain, rest sourced from reference TRBV19 and TRBJ1-1, is DGGITQSPKYLFRKEGQNVTLSCEQNLNHDAMYWYRQDPGQGLRLIYYSQIVNDFQKGDIAEGYSVSREKKESFPLTVTSAQKNPTAFYLCASSIQLMNTEAFFGQGTRLTVV.

This clone has only one observation. The chain has TRBV29-1 and TRBJ1-1; no definite D call. The germline V and J ends were trimmed by 4 bases and 3 bases, with 6 bases remaining between them. CDR3 length equals 11 residues. Per the germline V gene, CDR1 is SQVTM and CDR2 is ANQGSEA. CDR3 region: CSVGAYTEAFF. The CDR3 region has the DNA TGCAGCGTTGGGGCGTACACTGAAGCTTTCTTT.

The rearrangement uses TRBV11-2 and TRBJ2-1; the match to TRBD2 covers 11 bases. The CDR3 extends over 19 amino acids. Germline CDR1 reads SGHAT; CDR2 reads FQNNGV. The V and J ends lost 2 bases and 3 bases, in that order; junction bases with no gene match: 12. CDR3 in DNA: TGTGCCAGCAGCTTACCACTAGCGGGAGAGTCCTCAGTCTACAATGAGCAGTTCTTC. The encoded protein is CASSLPLAGESSVYNEQFF.